These 15 T cell receptor beta chains originate from one sample sequenced in a study of T-cell memory formation after mild COVID-19. TCRdb processed the 5' RACE reads anew with MiXCR; each CDR3 protein has one entry. This sample has more than 250,000 distinct CDR3 sequences, with about 17% found just once. The sequenced sample consisted of PBMCs or a T cell subset sorted from them (not recorded which). All receptors come from a man in his late teens or twenties who had mild COVID-19 (a few samples of this study predate the infection). Cell type and time point are not known.

A few counts support this clonotype. The chain employs TRBV2 and TRBJ1-1, with D perhaps matching TRBD1 (5 bases). The CDR3 is 11 residues long. In germline, CDR1 is SNHLY, CDR2 FYNNEI. Deletions cut 11 bases from V and 2 bases from J, with 9 bases between. CDR3 protein: CAVRGNTEAFF. The CDR3 bases are TGTGCCGTTAGGGGTAACACTGAAGCTTTCTTT.

The table lists this clonotype with a few counts. The CDR3 loop reads CATEQGDREQYF. The CDR3 bases are TGTGCCACCGAACAGGGGGATCGCGAGCAGTACTTC. The chain has TRBV10-3 and TRBJ2-7; 8 bases align to TRBD1. V lost 10 bases to trimming and J lost 6 bases; unmatched junction nucleotides: 8. The CDR3 spans 12 residues. Looked up from germline, CDR1 is ENHRY and CDR2 is SYGVKD.

The V gene is TRBV4-1, the J gene TRBJ2-1; TRBD1 or TRBD2 may be the D gene (6 bases each). Trimming shortened V by 1 base and J by 0 bases, and 7 bases separated the two germline ends. CDR3 length: 15 residues. Germline-derived CDR1 and CDR2 are MGHRA and YSYEKL. The CDR3 DNA is TGCGCCAGCAGCCAAGGGGGGGCCTCCTACAATGAGCAGTTCTTC. It translates to CASSQGGASYNEQFF.

This clonotype has at least ten counts. The chain links TRBV6-2 or TRBV6-3 to TRBJ2-1; 9 bases match TRBD2. V lost 5 bases to trimming and J lost 7 bases; unmatched junction nucleotides: 9. The CDR3 extends over 15 amino acids. Germline V gives CDR1 MNHEY, CDR2 SVGEGT. CDR3 sequence: CASSRRGLASNEQFF. CDR3 DNA: TGTGCCAGCAGTCGTAGGGGACTAGCATCAAATGAGCAGTTCTTC.

In its sample, this clonotype was seen a few times. V is TRBV5-1 and J is TRBJ1-1; TRBD1 aligns across 11 bases. Germline V gene sequence: CDR1 SGHRS, CDR2 YFSETQ. Germline trimming cut 4 bases from V and 3 bases from J; bases unmatched to any gene: 8. This CDR3 has 16 residues. CDR3 sequence (DNA): TGCGCCAGCAGCCCAACCGGGACAGGGGGAGACACTGAAGCTTTCTTT. It is translated as CASSPTGTGGDTEAFF.

By its share, this clonotype is medium-sized. This chain joins TRBV4-2 and TRBJ2-3; 8 bases map to TRBD2. J gave up 1 base and V 0 bases, and 3 bases lay outside the gene matches. From germline, CDR1 is LGHNA and CDR2 YNFKEQ. The CDR3 has 16 residues. The CDR3 DNA sequence: TGTGCCAGCAGCCAAGATCGAGCGGGGGGCACAGATACGCAGTATTTT. The encoded protein is CASSQDRAGGTDTQYF.

This clonotype has a count of ten or more. The V and J genes are TRBV5-1 and TRBJ2-1; the match to TRBD2 covers 9 bases. V dropped 4 bases and J dropped 0; count of bases not matched to a gene: 11. Per the germline V gene, CDR1 is SGHRS and CDR2 is YFSETQ. CDR3 length: 18 amino acids. The CDR3 nucleotides are TGCGCCAGCAGCCCGACGATGATAGCGGGGGCCTCCTACAATGAGCAGTTCTTC. Encoded protein: CASSPTMIAGASYNEQFF.

This clonotype was counted between two and nine times. The chain is built from TRBV7-2 and TRBJ2-3; tentative D call: TRBD2 (6 bases). Germline CDR1 is SGHTA and CDR2 is FQGNSA. Trimming left V 3 bases short and J 6 bases short, with 13 bases between. CDR3 length equals 14 residues. The DNA for the CDR3 is TGTGCCAGCAGCTTGGACGGGGGTGGTGATACGCAGTATTTT. Protein: CASSLDGGGDTQYF. Combining the CDR3 with reference TRBV7-2 and TRBJ2-3 gives the whole variable domain GAGVSQSPSNKVTEKGKDVELRCDPISGHTALYWYRQSLGQGLEFLIYFQGNSAPDKSGLPSDRFSAERTGGSVSTLTIQRTQQEDSAVYLCASSLDGGGDTQYFGPGTRLTVL.

This clonotype occurred a few times. The chain carries TRBV24-1 and TRBJ2-3; 7 bases are shared with TRBD1. Germline trimming cut 0 bases from V and 4 bases from J; bases unmatched to any gene: 6. Per the germline V gene, CDR1 is KGHDR and CDR2 is SFDVKD. CDR3 length: 16 amino acids. Here the CDR3 reads CATSDLTRQGADTQYF. DNA for the CDR3: TGTGCCACCAGTGATTTGACGAGACAGGGAGCAGATACGCAGTATTTT.

This clonotype came up many times. V and J are TRBV6-6 and TRBJ1-1; D is uncertain. V was trimmed by 5 bases and J by 0 bases, leaving 10 bases between them. Germline assignment: CDR1 MNHNY and CDR2 SVGAGI (reference sequence). The CDR3 contains 14 residues. Here the CDR3 DNA reads TGTGCCAGCAGTCGGGGTACCGTGAACACTGAAGCTTTCTTT. Translated: CASSRGTVNTEAFF.

This sequence joins TRBV5-5 and TRBJ1-2, with D possibly being TRBD1 (5 bases). V was shortened by 4 bases and J by 8 bases, with 18 bases between the two germline ends. The CDR3 sequence is 14 residues long. Germline CDR1 is SGHKS and CDR2 is YYEKEE (reference sequence). CDR3 residues: CASSLQPGRAGYTF. DNA for the CDR3: TGTGCCAGCAGCCTACAGCCAGGGAGGGCGGGCTACACCTTC.

The rearrangement joins TRBV5-1 to TRBJ2-1; D is perhaps TRBD2 (5 bases). The CDR3 runs 12 residues. V was clipped by 4 bases and J by 3 bases, with 5 bases between them. Germline values: CDR1 SGHRS, CDR2 YFSETQ. CDR3 sequence reads: CASSRDYNEQFF. The CDR3 region has the DNA TGCGCCAGCAGCCGGGACTACAATGAGCAGTTCTTC.

This sequence joins TRBV5-1 and TRBJ1-2, with D possibly being TRBD1 (5 bases). CDR1 and CDR2 from the germline V gene are SGHRS and YFSETQ. V lost 5 bases to trimming and J lost 6 bases, with 17 bases between them. This CDR3 spans 14 amino acids. CDR3 nucleotide sequence: TGCGCCAGCAGGACGCCGGGGCAGTTACATGGCTACACCTTC. It yields the protein CASRTPGQLHGYTF. The variable domain in full, completed from reference TRBV5-1 and TRBJ1-2, reads KAGVTQTPRYLIKTRGQQVTLSCSPISGHRSVSWYQQTPGQGLQFLFEYFSETQRNKGNFPGRFSGRQFSNSRSEMNVSTLELGDSALYLCASRTPGQLHGYTFGSGTRLTVV.

Only a few counts were recorded for this clonotype. J is TRBJ2-2 and V is TRBV20-1, with a possible D match to TRBD2 (6 bases). This CDR3 has 12 residues. Trimming removed 3 bases at V and 9 bases at J, with 11 bases between. Germline CDR1 DFQATT, CDR2 SNEGSKA (reference sequence). The CDR3 sequence is CSARRGARELFF. Written as DNA, the CDR3 is TGCAGTGCTAGGCGCGGGGCCCGGGAGCTGTTTTTT.

This clonotype was counted many times. This sequence joins TRBV4-2 and TRBJ1-1, with D unresolved. V dropped 1 base and J dropped 4 bases, with 4 bases sitting between them. CDR1 LGHNA and CDR2 YNFKEQ come from the germline V gene. This CDR3 is built from 12 residues. The CDR3 reads CASSQGSTEAFF. The CDR3 DNA follows: TGTGCCAGCAGCCAAGGGAGCACTGAAGCTTTCTTT.